This T cell receptor (beta chain) was identified in a study of cytomegalovirus exposure and HLA in healthy donors. The CDR3 runs to 12 residues. From germline, CDR1 is SQVTM and CDR2 ANQGSEA. V was trimmed by 4 bases and J by 3 bases, leaving 9 bases between them. Using immunoSEQ multiplex PCR, the repertoire was profiled, and TCRdb retains in-frame clones only, with some absent. Altogether around 120,000 clones are present, approximately 90% being singletons, with the ten largest covering less than 4.5%. The specimen was PBMCs. The genes are TRBV29-1 and TRBJ1-1, with D possibly matching TRBD1 (5 bases). This sequence was found in a young man in good health and CMV-seropositive. CDR3 sequence: CSVGGGYTEAFF. Written as DNA, the CDR3 is TGCAGCGTTGGCGGGGGGTACACTGAAGCTTTCTTT.